This TCR beta chain was profiled in a study of T-cell memory formation after mild COVID-19 (dated by TCRdb to the early 2020s). With regard to the full study: TCR sequence clusters from the two donors were found to be largely donor specific. T-cell clones expanding and contracting after mild COVID-19 in two donors were tracked by longitudinal TCRalpha and TCRbeta repertoire sequencing. The cohort comprised two young, previously healthy adult volunteers, one female and one male.

V loses 0 bases of germline sequence and J loses 7 bases, and the interval between the two ends is 16 bases. The germline V gene (reference sequence) provides CDR1 DFQATT and CDR2 SNEGSKA. Its CDR3 holds 15 amino acids, cysteine through phenylalanine. Only the CDR3 DNA stays, 45 bases, in frame from base 1. Ficoll-Paque density gradient centrifugation was the method used to isolate PBMCs. This clonotype was recorded a few times. The antigen this receptor binds is unknown. Nothing much larger sits one base from this clone, and base qualities are not available. The full study reports these points: Some responding clones were detected in pre-infection memory, which suggested that pre-existing cross-reactive memory T cells had joined the SARS-CoV-2 response. SARS-CoV-2 specificity of the second-wave clones peaking on day 37 was not confirmed. Only two mild cases were covered in the study, and larger cohorts including severe cases with pre-infection samples were considered necessary. Contracting CD4+ clones were located mainly in the CM and EM memory subsets, whereas CD8+ clones were found to be enriched in EMRA. Clones contracting from day 15 to 85 had balanced CD4/CD8 phenotypes, while a second wave expanding from day 15 to 37 was biased towards CD4+.

Sequencing used an Illumina NovaSeq 6000. Using 5'RACE with constant-segment primers, TCRalpha and TCRbeta cDNA libraries were constructed, with sample barcodes and unique molecular identifiers added in the process. Trizol reagent was used to extract RNA from every sample. The libraries were amplified in two PCR steps, and the second step added a second sample barcode and Illumina TruSeq adapters. Sequencing of the libraries was done on an Illumina NovaSeq, producing 2 x 150 bp paired-end reads. The original methods were these. With migec v1.2.7, reads were demultiplexed and then collapsed into UMI-guided consensus sequences. With mixcr v2.1.11, UMI consensuses were aligned to TRA and TRB V and J templates and assembled into clonotypes. Clonotypes were classified as expanded or contracted when called significant by both edgeR and NoisET, with noise models trained on biological replicates. For edgeR calls, the thresholds were a false discovery rate-adjusted p below 0.01 and a log2 fold-change of 1. As an exploratory analysis of dynamics, PCA with hierarchical clustering was applied to max-normalized trajectories of the 1000 most abundant clonotypes. The CD4 or CD8 phenotype of responding clones was assigned using the separately sequenced CD4+ and CD8+ repertoires. TCRdb trimmed public reads at Q25 via fastp, called clones via MiXCR and kept in-frame beta chains. Merged by CDR3 protein, the rows form single entries marked with the most common genes and DNA. The V and J calls, along with clone size, are taken from TCRdb and not from the paper's own processing. The sample yields around 320,000 distinct CDR3 sequences; about 13% were counted once. The top ten hold 20% to 25% of the sample.

Sequencing was done on a sample of PBMCs or a T cell subset sorted from them (not recorded which). This TCR came from a man between 18 and 29 years old who had mild COVID-19 (a few samples of this study predate the infection). The sample titles of this study are shuffled in the database, so cell type and time point are left out; the donor was told from shared clones. The rearrangement joined TRBV20-1 to TRBJ2-1; possibly the D gene is TRBD1, per 6 matching bases. The CDR3 reads as follows: CSARDVGQKVNEQFF. The sequenced DNA: TGCAGTGCTAGAGATGTCGGACAGAAGGTGAATGAGCAGTTCTTC.